What follows are 28 T cell receptor beta chains derived from one specimen sequenced in a study of blood T cell repertoires in COVID-19. Sequencing was performed with immunoSEQ multiplex PCR; in TCRdb, only in-frame clones are kept and a portion is missing. The repertoire holds approximately 190,000 clones, with roughly 89% as singletons. Sequenced: PBMCs or T cells enriched from blood (not recorded which). Source of these receptors: a woman in her twenties or thirties who had been exposed to COVID-19.

The chain uses TRBV5-1 and TRBJ1-6; possible D gene TRBD1, 6 bases. V lost 1 base and J 5 bases, leaving 13 bases between the germline ends. CDR3 length equals 16 residues. In germline, CDR1 is SGHRS, CDR2 YFSETQ. The CDR3 loop reads CASSLSSGQDNSPLHF. In nucleotides, the CDR3 is TGCGCCAGCAGCTTGAGCTCGGGACAAGATAATTCACCCCTCCACTTT.

This clone was recorded at least ten times. V and J are TRBV18 and TRBJ2-7, with 9 bases matching TRBD1. V shed 3 bases and J 6 bases; nucleotides not matched to a gene: 6. This CDR3 comprises 14 residues. Germline values: CDR1 KGHSH, CDR2 LQKENI. The chain's CDR3 is CASSPRDRDSEQYF. The CDR3, as DNA: TGTGCCAGCTCACCCCGGGACAGGGACAGCGAGCAGTACTTC.

The chain joins TRBV9 to TRBJ2-1, with a possible D match to TRBD2 (7 bases). CDR1 and CDR2 from the germline V gene are SGDLS and YYNGEE. Between the trimmed V and J ends, which lost 0 bases and 7 bases, there was a span of 11 bases. The CDR3 is made up of 14 amino acids. CDR3 nucleotide sequence: TGTGCCAGCAGCGTAGGGGGAGGGACAAATGAGCAGTTCTTC. It encodes CASSVGGGTNEQFF.

CDR3 nucleotides: TGTGCCAGCAGCCATACGGACAGGGGGACGAAAGAGACCCAGTACTTC. This sequence encodes CASSHTDRGTKETQYF. The chain recombines TRBV3-1 (or the pseudogene TRBV3-2) with TRBJ2-5; 10 nucleotides match TRBD1. Germline V gene sequence: CDR1 LGHDT, CDR2 YNNKEL (reference sequence). CDR3 length: 16 residues. Germline trimming cut 3 bases from V and 3 bases from J; bases unmatched to any gene: 7.

This chain joins TRBV5-1 and TRBJ1-2; D might be TRBD1 (5 bases). This CDR3 is 14 amino acids long. V was cut by 0 bases and J by 1 base, with 7 bases left in between. CDR1 SGHRS and CDR2 YFSETQ come from the germline V gene. The CDR3 is CASSLDQGNYGYTF. CDR3 coding DNA: TGCGCCAGCAGCTTGGACCAGGGTAACTATGGCTACACCTTC.

V usage is TRBV7-3 and J usage is TRBJ2-1; perhaps TRBD1 as D (6 bases). Germline CDR1 reads SGHTA; CDR2 reads FQGTGA. The CDR3 covers 13 residues. Trimming shortened V by 6 bases and J by 5 bases, and 11 bases separated the two germline ends. The CDR3 DNA sequence: TGTGCCAGCAGGTACACAGGGAACAATGAGCAGTTCTTC. This sequence encodes CASRYTGNNEQFF.

The chain recombines TRBV9 with TRBJ1-1, with 9 bases lining up with TRBD1. The V gene's germline CDR1 is SGDLS and CDR2 YYNGEE. This CDR3 is 15 amino acids long. V shed 2 bases and J 0 bases; nucleotides not matched to a gene: 2. CDR3: CASSVGTGMNTEAFF. Here the CDR3 DNA reads TGTGCCAGCAGCGTGGGGACAGGGATGAACACTGAAGCTTTCTTT.

This clone was seen just once. V and J are TRBV18 and TRBJ1-2; 7 bases fit TRBD1. Germline-derived CDR1 and CDR2 are KGHSH and LQKENI. The CDR3 runs 16 residues. V dropped 3 bases and J dropped 2; count of bases not matched to a gene: 9. CDR3 nucleotide sequence: TGTGCCAGCTCACCGGACGTCGGGGGACAGAACTATGGCTACACCTTC. Encoded protein: CASSPDVGGQNYGYTF.

The chain couples TRBV7-2 to TRBJ1-2; D remains ambiguous. The V and J ends lost 2 bases and 0 bases respectively, with 10 bases between them. Germline lookup yields CDR1 SGHTA and CDR2 FQGNSA. This CDR3 has 15 residues. DNA for the CDR3: TGTGCCAGCAGCTTATACCCGGGGACTAACTATGGCTACACCTTC. Protein sequence: CASSLYPGTNYGYTF.

V is TRBV10-3 and J is TRBJ1-3, with D uncertain. The germline gives CDR1 ENHRY, CDR2 SYGVKD. V lost 0 bases, J lost 0 bases, and 9 bases lay in between. CDR3 length: 16 residues. CDR3 nucleotides: TGTGCCATCAGTGAGTCGCCACACAGCTCTGGAAACACCATATATTTT. It encodes CAISESPHSSGNTIYF.

This clone was seen once. This chain links TRBV4-3 with TRBJ2-7, with 7 bases identical to TRBD1. The CDR3 has 14 amino acids. V trimming: 3 bases; J trimming: 2 bases; junction bases outside the gene matches: 4. Germline CDR1 reads LGHNA; CDR2 reads YSLEER. This chain's CDR3 is CASSQRTGTYEQYF. CDR3 coding DNA: TGCGCCAGCAGCCAGAGGACAGGAACCTACGAGCAGTACTTC.

This clone was seen more than once but under ten times. The chain couples TRBV27 to TRBJ2-7, with D perhaps TRBD1 (6 bases). The germline gives CDR1 MNHEY, CDR2 SMNVEV (reference sequence). CDR3 length equals 14 residues. Trimming removed 6 bases at V and 3 bases at J, with 15 bases between. The CDR3 sequence: CASSRTETIYEQYF. DNA for the CDR3: TGTGCCAGCAGCCGGACAGAGACTATCTACGAGCAGTACTTC.

This rearrangement joins TRBV18 to TRBJ1-2; 8 bases map to TRBD1. The germline gives CDR1 KGHSH, CDR2 LQKENI. Trimming cost V 6 bases and J 5 bases; bases outside gene matches: 20. This CDR3 has 18 residues. The CDR3 loop reads CASSSIPPPVRTGYGYTF. In DNA, the CDR3 is TGTGCCAGCTCGTCCATCCCTCCCCCTGTCCGGACAGGGTATGGCTACACCTTC.

The chain couples TRBV30 to TRBJ1-3; 7 nucleotides match TRBD1. The CDR3 contains 15 residues. The germline V gene has CDR1 GTSNPN and CDR2 SVGIG (reference sequence). The trim removed 5 bases at V and 0 bases at J, leaving 7 bases unmatched. For the CDR3, the DNA is TGTGCCTGGGGGGGACAGTCGATCTCTGGAAACACCATATATTTT. Protein product: CAWGGQSISGNTIYF.

The V gene is TRBV6-8, the J gene TRBJ1-2; D remains ambiguous. V was cut by 9 bases and J by 4 bases, with 15 bases left in between. CDR1 and CDR2 (germline): MNHGY, SAAAGT. CDR3 size: 13 residues. CDR3 nucleotides: TGTGCCAGAAAGGCAGCGCCTATCTATGGCTACACCTTC. Protein: CARKAAPIYGYTF.

This clone was observed a single time. The V and J genes are TRBV5-5 and TRBJ2-5; D gene unclear. The CDR3 is made up of 12 amino acids. CDR1 SGHKS and CDR2 YYEKEE come from the germline V gene (reference sequence). Trimming stripped 4 bases from V and 4 bases from J, with 8 bases between. CDR3 DNA: TGTGCCAGCAGCACTGGAGTAGAGACCCAGTACTTC. This sequence encodes CASSTGVETQYF.

The gene calls are TRBV4-3 and TRBJ1-2; D is uncertain. The ends were cut back, 0 bases at V and 5 bases at J, with 13 bases in the middle. Germline assignment: CDR1 LGHNA and CDR2 YSLEER. The CDR3 is 15 amino acids. In DNA, the CDR3 is TGCGCCAGCAGCCAAGATGTAGAGCTGAGTTATGGCTACACCTTC. Its protein is CASSQDVELSYGYTF.

This sequence joins TRBV7-2 and TRBJ1-1, with D possibly matching TRBD1 (5 bases). The CDR3 is made up of 15 amino acids. Germline values: CDR1 SGHTA, CDR2 FQGNSA. Trimming shortened V by 5 bases and J by 0 bases, and 13 bases separated the two germline ends. CDR3 protein: CASSPTRGVNTEAFF. The CDR3 bases are TGTGCCAGCAGCCCTACACGGGGGGTGAACACTGAAGCTTTCTTT.

This chain connects TRBV7-9 to TRBJ1-1; D not resolved. The CDR3 has 13 amino acids. Germline assignment: CDR1 SEHNR and CDR2 FQNEAQ (reference sequence). V lost 5 bases to trimming and J lost 3 bases, with 10 bases between them. The CDR3 loop reads CASSLGDYTEAFF. DNA for the CDR3: TGTGCCAGCAGCCTCGGGGATTACACTGAAGCTTTCTTT. The full variable domain, completed using reference TRBV7-9 and TRBJ1-1, is DTGVSQNPRHKITKRGQNVTFRCDPISEHNRLYWYRQTLGQGPEFLTYFQNEAQLEKSRLLSDRFSAERPKGSFSTLEIQRTEQGDSAMYLCASSLGDYTEAFFGQGTRLTVV.

The J gene is TRBJ1-2, the V gene TRBV5-6; TRBD1 aligns across 7 bases. This CDR3 has 16 amino acids. After removal of 2 bases from V and 0 bases from J, the junction contained 7 bases not matched to a gene. The germline V gene encodes CDR1 SGHDT and CDR2 YYEEEE. The CDR3 here is CASSLGYRGSNYGYTF. The CDR3 DNA follows: TGTGCCAGCAGCTTAGGCTACAGGGGCTCTAACTATGGCTACACCTTC.

The chain joins TRBV7-2 to TRBJ1-3; D is possibly TRBD1 (6 bases). This CDR3 has 16 residues. With 5 bases removed from V and 6 bases from J, the gap between germline ends came to 20 bases. Germline V gene lookup returns CDR1 SGHTA and CDR2 FQGNSA. The CDR3 is CASSKNLGGFENTIYF. The CDR3 coding sequence is TGTGCCAGCAGCAAGAACTTAGGGGGATTCGAAAACACCATATATTTT. The whole variable domain, filled in from reference TRBV7-2 and TRBJ1-3, reads GAGVSQSPSNKVTEKGKDVELRCDPISGHTALYWYRQSLGQGLEFLIYFQGNSAPDKSGLPSDRFSAERTGGSVSTLTIQRTQQEDSAVYLCASSKNLGGFENTIYFGEGSWLTVV.

The V call is TRBV2, the J call TRBJ1-2, with 9 bases that match TRBD1. V was pared by 6 bases and J by 3 bases, with 2 bases of the junction left unmatched. The CDR3 covers 13 residues. CDR1 and CDR2 (germline): SNHLY, FYNNEI. The chain's CDR3 is CASRGQGYYGYTF. The DNA for the CDR3 is TGTGCCAGCAGAGGACAGGGGTACTATGGCTACACCTTC.

The chain recombines TRBV7-2 with TRBJ1-2; D is perhaps TRBD1 (5 bases). V lost 3 bases, J lost 2 bases, and 10 bases lay in between. The CDR3 is made up of 14 amino acids. CDR1 is SGHTA and CDR2 is FQGNSA in the germline V gene. CDR3 protein: CASSFLAGNYGYTF. DNA for the CDR3: TGTGCCAGCAGCTTTCTGGCAGGGAACTATGGCTACACCTTC.

V is TRBV5-1 and J is TRBJ1-1, with TRBD1 identical over 7 bases. The germline V gene has CDR1 SGHRS and CDR2 YFSETQ. CDR3 length: 15 residues. V was pared by 4 bases and J by 4 bases, with 10 bases of the junction left unmatched. As DNA, the CDR3 is TGCGCCAGCAGCCCGGAAGGGGGCCGGGGCACTGAAGCTTTCTTT. This gives the protein CASSPEGGRGTEAFF. The variable domain in full, with the rest retrieved from reference TRBV5-1 and TRBJ1-1, is KAGVTQTPRYLIKTRGQQVTLSCSPISGHRSVSWYQQTPGQGLQFLFEYFSETQRNKGNFPGRFSGRQFSNSRSEMNVSTLELGDSALYLCASSPEGGRGTEAFFGQGTRLTVV.

The chain couples TRBV20-1 to TRBJ1-1, with D hard to call. The CDR3 is made up of 16 amino acids. Trimming took off 3 bases at V and 7 bases at J, with 24 bases between the two ends. In germline, CDR1 is DFQATT, CDR2 SNEGSKA (reference sequence). CDR3 coding DNA: TGCAGTGCTAGTGATATCGGGTTCGGTTCTAAGAATGAAGCTTTCTTT. It yields the protein CSASDIGFGSKNEAFF.

This clone was detected a few times. The chain combines TRBV4-1 with TRBJ1-1; TRBD1 is a possible D gene (5 bases). Germline V lookup: CDR1 MGHRA, CDR2 YSYEKL. This CDR3 contains 14 residues. Trimming pared 7 bases from V and 4 bases from J, leaving 16 bases between. The DNA of the CDR3 is TGCGCCAGCACCCTGGGGGGGGGACGCACTGAAGCTTTCTTT. Residues: CASTLGGGRTEAFF.

The rearrangement links TRBV7-2 to TRBJ2-1; 7 nucleotides agree with TRBD2. The V and J ends lost 2 bases and 6 bases, in that order; junction bases with no gene match: 10. CDR1 is SGHTA, CDR2 FQGNSA, per germline. The CDR3 totals 16 residues. The CDR3 sequence: CASSLLAAATLNEQFF. CDR3 DNA: TGTGCCAGCAGCTTACTAGCGGCCGCAACCCTCAATGAGCAGTTCTTC.

V and J are TRBV12-5 and TRBJ2-7, with D tentatively TRBD1 (6 bases). Germline V gives CDR1 LGHNT, CDR2 FRNRAP. The CDR3 loop spans 16 amino acids. Trimming left V 4 bases short and J 3 bases short, with 19 bases between. The CDR3 DNA follows: TGTGCTAGTGGTTGGGACCTGAGAGGCAGGGGCTACGAGCAGTACTTC. Amino acid sequence: CASGWDLRGRGYEQYF.